This paragraph reports one T cell receptor beta chain. CDR1 is SNHLY, CDR2 FYNNEI, per germline. Trimming took 5 bases from V and 4 from J, leaving 6 bases between them. The CDR3 extends over 12 amino acids. Study processing details: Reference gene primer amplification gave nucleated cell count estimates. Assay: immunoSEQ multiplex PCR; the TCRdb copy retains only in-frame clones and omits some. That table furnishes V, J and clone size, whereas the DNA furnished D and trimming. This repertoire shows 120,000 to 150,000 clones, approximately 83% found once; its top ten account for about 1.6%. This record comes from a study of blood T cell repertoires in COVID-19. About the study: Whether acute or convalescent, the COVID-19 samples came from the United States, Italy and Spain. T cells, B-cell-depleted T cells, or PBMCs supplied cDNA or gDNA.

The chain has TRBV2 and TRBJ2-1, with D hard to call. The TCR originated in a human donor in a cohort sampled during active COVID-19. Sample: peripheral blood. This CDR3 is CASSPRYNEQFF. In DNA form, the CDR3 reads TGTGCCAGCAGTCCTAGGTACAATGAGCAGTTCTTC.